This T cell receptor beta chain was recorded in a study of blood T cell repertoires in COVID-19. Libraries were prepared by immunoSEQ multiplex PCR; TCRdb keeps only in-frame clonotypes and omits some of them. The profile shows hundreds of thousands of clones, more than 75% of them singletons. This clone was observed at least ten times. This CDR3 region has 14 residues. V lost 2 bases, J lost 8 bases, and 15 bases lay in between. The germline CDR1 and CDR2 sequences are SNHLY and FYNNEI. This sequence originates from a human donor in a cohort sampled during active COVID-19. V usage is TRBV2 and J usage is TRBJ1-2, with D maybe TRBD1 (5 bases). The specimen was peripheral blood. The CDR3 region has the DNA TGTGCCAGCAGTGAATTGGATCAGGGAGGGGGCTACACCTTC. It translates to CASSELDQGGGYTF.